This TCR beta chain was sequenced in a study of Graves' ophthalmopathy and Graves' hyperthyroidism. In this sample, this clonotype turned up many times. Its specificity is unknown. Whole-study findings and limits: Forecasting of ophthalmopathy progression by the model achieved about 69% sensitivity and roughly 78% specificity.

RNA transcripts provided the template for amplifying TCR beta CDR3 regions. HTBI primers served in a first-round RT-PCR, which a second-round multiplex PCR followed. TCRdb ran MiXCR on the multiplex PCR reads and lists one entry per CDR3 protein. Here the sample spans some 380,000 distinct CDR3 sequences, over 15% being singletons. J lost 7 bases, V lost 6 bases, and 8 bases had no gene match. CDR1 and CDR2 (germline): MNHNS, SASEGT. The CDR3 is made up of 13 amino acids. Sequencing was performed on peripheral blood. The chain employs TRBV6-1 and TRBJ1-1, with 7 nucleotides matching TRBD1. The origin of this receptor is a woman younger than 35 with stable Graves' hyperthyroidism. The CDR3 DNA reads TGTGCCAGCAGGCAGACAGGGTCCTTTGAAGCTTTCTTT. This sequence encodes CASRQTGSFEAFF.